The sequence of this T cell receptor beta chain was determined in a study of response to subunit inactivated influenza vaccine. Trimming left V 5 bases short and J 3 bases short, with 11 bases between. Germline CDR1 reads GTSNPN; CDR2 reads SVGIG (reference sequence). The CDR3 consists of 13 residues. TCRdb re-derived calls from the RT-PCR reads in MiXCR, one entry per CDR3 protein. The data contain 540,000 or so distinct CDR3 sequences, 13% of them singletons. The sequenced sample was PBMCs from blood, obtained roughly 48 days after vaccination. The chain combines TRBV30 with TRBJ1-5; D is uncertain. The receptor was derived from a man in his fifties who received an inactivated influenza vaccine. The CDR3 DNA follows: TGTGCCTGGTCCCCGGGGTTCAATCAGCCCCAGCATTTT. Translating gives CAWSPGFNQPQHF.